The clone carrying this TCR beta chain appeared once. Germline V gene sequence: CDR1 MGHRA, CDR2 YSYEKL. The CDR3 loop spans 19 amino acids. V dropped 2 bases and J dropped 6; count of bases not matched to a gene: 21. Using immunoSEQ multiplex PCR, the repertoire was profiled, and TCRdb retains in-frame clones only, with some absent. The top ten hold over 4.5% of the sample, which has roughly 56,000 clones, around 87% seen once. This specimen belongs to a study of technical replicates of blood from several donors. This receptor was identified in a human donor in good health. Some clones in this sample may be carry-over from other donors' samples. J is TRBJ1-1 and V is TRBV4-1, with 7 bases matching TRBD1. The specimen sequenced was PBMCs. The CDR3 DNA follows: TGCGCCAGCAGCCAAACCTGGGGAACAGGGGAAATGGTCCTTTCTGAAGCTTTCTTT. Its translation: CASSQTWGTGEMVLSEAFF.